This T cell receptor (beta chain) was sequenced for a study of T cell responses to AZD1222 COVID-19 vaccine. Method: immunoSEQ multiplex PCR; TCRdb's copy keeps in-frame clones and lacks some. The data hold more than 110,000 clones, with 92% observed a single time. This CDR3 is built from 17 residues. With 1 base removed from V and 1 base from J, the gap between germline ends came to 16 bases. Germline CDR1 reads LGHNA; CDR2 reads YNFKEQ. The chain uses TRBV4-2 and TRBJ1-1; no reliable D call. This TCR derives from an adult who received the AZD1222 COVID-19 vaccine. Material: peripheral blood, obtained 28 days after the second AZD1222 dose. The CDR3 protein is CASSQGSEGSGNTEAFF. CDR3 coding DNA: TGTGCCAGCAGCCAAGGATCCGAGGGCTCAGGGAACACTGAAGCTTTCTTT.